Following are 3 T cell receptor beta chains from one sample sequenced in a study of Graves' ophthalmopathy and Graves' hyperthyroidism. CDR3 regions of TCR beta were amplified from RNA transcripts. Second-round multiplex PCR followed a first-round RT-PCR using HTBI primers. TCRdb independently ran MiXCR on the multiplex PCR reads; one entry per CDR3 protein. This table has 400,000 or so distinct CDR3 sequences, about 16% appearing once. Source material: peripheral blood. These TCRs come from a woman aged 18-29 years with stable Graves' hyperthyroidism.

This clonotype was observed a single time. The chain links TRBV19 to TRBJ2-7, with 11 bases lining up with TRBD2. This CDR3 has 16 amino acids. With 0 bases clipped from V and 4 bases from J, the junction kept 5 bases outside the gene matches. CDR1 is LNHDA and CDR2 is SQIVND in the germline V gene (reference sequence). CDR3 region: CASSIDLTSGTYEQYF. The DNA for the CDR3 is TGTGCCAGTAGTATAGATCTGACTAGCGGGACATACGAGCAGTACTTC.

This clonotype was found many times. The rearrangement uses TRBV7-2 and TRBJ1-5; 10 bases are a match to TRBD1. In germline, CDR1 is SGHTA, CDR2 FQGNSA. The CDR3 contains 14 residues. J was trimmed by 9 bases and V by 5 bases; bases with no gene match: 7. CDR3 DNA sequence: TGTGCCAGCAGCCGGGGGACAGGGGATCCGCCCCAGCATTTT. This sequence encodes CASSRGTGDPPQHF. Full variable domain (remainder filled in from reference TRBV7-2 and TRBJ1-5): GAGVSQSPSNKVTEKGKDVELRCDPISGHTALYWYRQSLGQGLEFLIYFQGNSAPDKSGLPSDRFSAERTGGSVSTLTIQRTQQEDSAVYLCASSRGTGDPPQHFGDGTRLSIL.

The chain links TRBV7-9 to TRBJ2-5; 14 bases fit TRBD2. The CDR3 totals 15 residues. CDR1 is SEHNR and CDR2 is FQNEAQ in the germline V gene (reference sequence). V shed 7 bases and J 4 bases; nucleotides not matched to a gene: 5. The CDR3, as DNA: TGTGCCAGCACCGCGACTAGCGGGGGGGCAGAGACCCAGTACTTC. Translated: CASTATSGGAETQYF.